Listed below are T cell receptor beta chains from one sample, sequenced in a study of T cell responses to AZD1222 COVID-19 vaccine. The repertoire was sequenced with immunoSEQ multiplex PCR; TCRdb's copy has only in-frame clones and lacks some. The sample shows tens of thousands of clones, around 86% of them seen only once. Here the sequenced sample was peripheral blood, taken on day 0 of AZD1222 vaccination. These receptors were collected from an adult in good health. CDR3s include the opening cysteine and the closing phenylalanine or tryptophan. A D gene is named only where the DNA matches it firmly. Clone size is shown for a subset of rows, as once, few, many or a class of expanded clone.

j_call | clone_size | d_call | v_call | cdr3_aa | cdr3_nt
TRBJ2-2 | once | TRBD2 | TRBV9 | CASSVLAGGRAGELFF | TGTGCCAGCAGCGTTCTAGCGGGAGGGAGAGCCGGGGAGCTGTTTTTT
TRBJ1-5 | few | . | TRBV15 | CATSRESAEPQHF | TGTGCCACCAGCAGAGAGTCAGCTGAGCCCCAGCATTTT
TRBJ1-2 | . | . | TRBV2 | CASSTGTDYGYTF | TGTGCCAGCAGTACCGGGACGGACTATGGCTACACCTTC
TRBJ2-2 | . | . | TRBV6-5 | CASRVRQPGELFF | TGTGCCAGCAGGGTGAGACAACCCGGGGAGCTGTTTTTT
TRBJ2-7 | once | . | TRBV7-8 | CASSEQTALGGYEQYF | TGTGCCAGCAGCGAACAGACCGCATTAGGGGGCTACGAGCAGTACTTC
TRBJ2-7 | few | . | TRBV20-1 | CSASWGRGYEQYF | TGCAGTGCTAGTTGGGGGAGAGGCTACGAGCAGTACTTC
TRBJ2-2 | once | TRBD2 | TRBV7-9 | CASSFGVAGTNTGELFF | TGTGCCAGCAGCTTTGGAGTAGCGGGGACAAACACCGGGGAGCTGTTTTTT
TRBJ2-4 | . | TRBD1 | TRBV4-1 | CASSPGQGLAKNIQYF | TGCGCCAGCAGCCCGGGACAGGGCTTAGCCAAAAACATTCAGTACTTC
TRBJ2-7 | . | . | TRBV5-1 | CASSLGGNYEQYF | TGCGCCAGCAGCTTGGGAGGGAACTACGAGCAGTACTTC
TRBJ1-1 | few | TRBD1 | TRBV10-3 | CAISERQGELNTEAFF | TGTGCCATCAGTGAGCGACAGGGGGAATTGAACACTGAAGCTTTCTTT
TRBJ2-2 | . | . | TRBV5-4 | CASSARGPNTGELFF | TGTGCCAGCAGCGCCAGGGGACCGAACACCGGGGAGCTGTTTTTT
TRBJ1-5 | . | . | TRBV7-8 | CASSLDPRPSPQHF | TGTGCCAGCAGCTTAGATCCCAGACCATCACCCCAGCATTTT
TRBJ2-5 | . | . | TRBV11-1 | CASSLGRSQETQYF | TGTGCCAGCAGCTTAGGCAGGTCCCAAGAGACCCAGTACTTC
TRBJ1-1 | . | . | TRBV12-3/TRBV12-4 | CASSLRGDTEAFF | TGTGCCAGCAGTTTAAGAGGCGACACTGAAGCTTTCTTT
TRBJ2-1 | . | TRBD1 | TRBV3-1/TRBV3-2 | CASSPRDRQRNEQFF | TGTGCCAGCAGTCCTAGGGACAGACAGCGCAATGAGCAGTTCTTC
TRBJ2-7 | . | . | TRBV27 | CASSRTALRRYEQYF | TGTGCCAGCAGCAGGACGGCACTGCGGCGTTACGAGCAGTACTTC
TRBJ2-6 | . | . | TRBV19 | CASSGPISGAGRSGANVLTF | TGTGCCAGTAGTGGTCCTATATCCGGAGCCGGACGCTCTGGGGCCAACGTCCTGACTTTC
TRBJ1-2 | once | TRBD1 | TRBV28 | CASRTQGAHGYTF | TGTGCCAGCAGGACGCAGGGGGCTCATGGCTACACCTTC
TRBJ1-1 | . | . | TRBV5-6 | CASSWGGRRGATEAFF | TGTGCCAGCAGCTGGGGGGGACGCCGAGGGGCCACTGAAGCTTTCTTT
TRBJ1-1 | . | TRBD1 | TRBV5-1 | CASSRTGGSGTEAFF | TGCGCCAGCAGCAGGACAGGGGGCTCCGGCACTGAAGCTTTCTTT
TRBJ1-4 | . | TRBD1 | TRBV3-1/TRBV3-2 | CASSQTTGVGEKLFF | TGTGCCAGCAGCCAAACAACAGGGGTTGGAGAAAAACTGTTTTTT
TRBJ1-3 | . | . | TRBV3-1/TRBV3-2 | CASRFTEAGNTIYF | TGTGCCAGCAGGTTCACGGAGGCAGGAAACACCATATATTTT
TRBJ2-2 | once | TRBD2 | TRBV7-3 | CASSLGPGLAGRGGELFF | TGTGCCAGCAGCTTAGGGCCGGGACTAGCGGGCCGCGGCGGGGAGCTGTTTTTT
TRBJ1-1 | . | . | TRBV6-5 | CASSYLAQMNTEAFF | TGTGCCAGCAGTTATCTGGCACAGATGAACACTGAAGCTTTCTTT
TRBJ1-1 | . | . | TRBV18 | CASSPPTGFNTEAFF | TGTGCCAGCTCACCACCAACAGGGTTTAACACTGAAGCTTTCTTT
TRBJ1-2 | . | . | TRBV19 | CARTGPANYGYTF | TGTGCCAGAACGGGACCTGCTAACTATGGCTACACCTTC
TRBJ1-2 | . | . | TRBV2 | CASNENYGYTF | TGTGCCAGCAATGAGAACTATGGCTACACCTTC
TRBJ2-3 | once | TRBD2 | TRBV5-4 | CASSTAGGALTEYF | TGTGCCAGCAGCACTGCCGGGGGGGCTCTAACGGAGTATTTT
TRBJ2-5 | . | . | TRBV2 | CASSERPQETQYF | TGTGCCAGCAGTGAGCGGCCCCAAGAGACCCAGTACTTC
TRBJ1-2 | . | . | TRBV7-9 | CASSLGSTAYGYTF | TGTGCCAGCAGCTTAGGGTCGACAGCCTATGGCTACACCTTC
TRBJ1-2 | . | TRBD1 | TRBV2 | CASTPRDSYGYTF | TGTGCCAGCACCCCCCGGGACAGCTATGGCTACACCTTC
TRBJ1-1 | . | . | TRBV5-1 | CASSLGQADAEAFF | TGCGCCAGCAGCTTGGGACAGGCGGACGCTGAAGCTTTCTTT
TRBJ2-2 | . | TRBD2 | TRBV19 | CASTPLGLAGGPTGELFF | TGTGCCAGTACCCCCCTCGGGCTAGCGGGAGGGCCCACCGGGGAGCTGTTTTTT
TRBJ2-3 | few | TRBD2 | TRBV15 | CATSRGLAGGRDTQYF | TGTGCCACCAGCAGGGGACTAGCGGGAGGCAGAGATACGCAGTATTTT
TRBJ1-3 | . | . | TRBV3-1/TRBV3-2 | CASSSDSFSGNTIYF | TGTGCCAGCAGCTCGGACAGCTTCTCTGGAAACACCATATATTTT
TRBJ2-2 | . | . | TRBV29-1 | CSVAVRSNTGELFF | TGCAGCGTTGCGGTACGATCGAACACCGGGGAGCTGTTTTTT
TRBJ2-1 | . | . | TRBV9 | CASSVGVGVYNEQFF | TGTGCCAGCAGCGTAGGTGTGGGAGTGTACAATGAGCAGTTCTTC
TRBJ1-1 | . | . | TRBV5-1 | CASSSVGRGTEAFF | TGCGCCAGCAGCTCCGTGGGACGGGGCACTGAAGCTTTCTTT
TRBJ2-1 | . | . | TRBV5-4 | CASSQAVSYNEQFF | TGTGCCAGCAGCCAAGCGGTCTCCTACAATGAGCAGTTCTTC
TRBJ1-3 | . | . | TRBV6-5 | CASSYRRARNTIYF | TGTGCCAGCAGTTACAGACGGGCAAGAAACACCATATATTTT
TRBJ1-2 | . | TRBD1 | TRBV6-5 | CASSWDRNYGYTF | TGTGCCAGCAGTTGGGACAGGAACTATGGCTACACCTTC
TRBJ2-7 | . | . | TRBV30 | CAWSVRGGGYEQYF | TGTGCCTGGAGTGTACGAGGGGGTGGCTACGAGCAGTACTTC
TRBJ1-3 | . | . | TRBV11-2 | CASQDSPSGNTIYF | TGTGCCAGCCAGGACAGCCCCTCTGGAAACACCATATATTTT
TRBJ1-2 | . | . | TRBV13 | CASSLRLGSGYTF | TGTGCCAGCAGCTTACGACTAGGGTCCGGCTACACCTTC
TRBJ2-1 | . | . | TRBV5-1 | CASSLLTAFTSYNEQFF | TGCGCCAGCAGCTTGTTAACAGCCTTTACCTCCTACAATGAGCAGTTCTTC
TRBJ1-5 | . | . | TRBV5-4 | CASSERTGNQPQHF | TGTGCCAGCAGCGAGAGGACAGGCAATCAGCCCCAGCATTTT
TRBJ2-3 | . | TRBD2 | TRBV5-4 | CASSTGGADTQYF | TGTGCCAGCAGTACCGGGGGGGCAGATACGCAGTATTTT
TRBJ1-5 | . | . | TRBV27 | CASSLSRGWAQHF | TGTGCCAGCAGTTTATCTAGGGGGTGGGCCCAGCATTTT
TRBJ1-2 | . | TRBD1 | TRBV19 | CASSVRGRSESYGYTF | TGTGCCAGTAGTGTGAGGGGGCGCAGCGAATCCTATGGCTACACCTTC
TRBJ1-1 | . | TRBD1 | TRBV30 | CAWSSAQGETEAFF | TGTGCCTGGAGTTCCGCTCAGGGGGAGACTGAAGCTTTCTTT
TRBJ2-1 | . | TRBD2 | TRBV19 | CASSVKTSGSNEQFF | TGTGCCAGTTCAGTTAAGACTAGCGGGAGCAATGAGCAGTTCTTC
TRBJ1-1 | . | TRBD1 | TRBV19 | CASINRDRGRTEAFF | TGTGCCAGCATAAACCGGGACAGGGGGCGGACTGAAGCTTTCTTT
TRBJ1-4 | . | . | TRBV7-9 | CASSLHGGLEKLFF | TGTGCCAGCAGCCTCCACGGAGGCTTAGAAAAACTGTTTTTT
TRBJ2-1 | . | TRBD2 | TRBV4-1 | CASSQETSGGIYNEQFF | TGCGCCAGCAGCCAAGAAACTAGCGGGGGGATATACAATGAGCAGTTCTTC
TRBJ2-3 | . | . | TRBV29-1 | CSVEGFLDTQYF | TGCAGCGTTGAAGGGTTTCTGGATACGCAGTATTTT